This T cell receptor beta chain is from a study of response to subunit inactivated influenza vaccine. Study results and caveats: The authors offered the suggestion that each seasonal influenza vaccination recruits few new T cells.

TCRdb redid the calling of the RT-PCR reads with MiXCR, one entry per CDR3 protein. The sample lists around 480,000 distinct CDR3 sequences; roughly 9.7% were seen once. This CDR3 region has 12 residues. V lost 2 bases to trimming and J lost 8 bases, with 7 bases between them. Per germline, CDR1 MNHEY and CDR2 SVGEGT. Remarks on this clonotype: Its antigen is undetermined.

Here the sequenced sample was PBMCs from blood, taken more than 35 days after vaccination. This clonotype was obtained from a man aged 45 to 65 who received an inactivated influenza vaccine. The chain joins TRBV6-2 or TRBV6-3 to TRBJ2-1; no reliable D call. The CDR3 nucleotides read TGTGCCAGCAGTTACAAGGTAGATGAGCAGTTCTTC. This codes for CASSYKVDEQFF.